A selection of T cell receptor beta chains follows, all from one sample in a study of control samples from healthy donors and cancer patients. Sequenced by immunoSEQ multiplex PCR; TCRdb stores in-frame clones only, minus some. The sample shows roughly 100,000 clones, around four fifths of them seen only once. Sequencing was carried out using blood. These receptors all come from a woman aged 45-59 years in good health. Both conserved end residues are part of each CDR3. Fields, in order: CDR3 protein, CDR3 DNA, clone size, J gene, D gene, CDR3 length, V gene. D genes are given only for firm matches. Clone size is not always given. Where it is, it says once, few, many or a class for expanded clones.

CASSLWGLSGYTF | TGTGCCAGCAGTTTGTGGGGGCTTAGCGGCTACACCTTC | - | TRBJ1-2 | - | 13 | TRBV12-3/TRBV12-4
CASSSWTSGVRDTQYF | TGCGCCAGCAGCTCTTGGACTAGCGGGGTGCGGGATACGCAGTATTTT | - | TRBJ2-3 | TRBD2 | 16 | TRBV5-1
CASSILQGGEQFF | TGTGCCAGCAGTATTCTACAGGGTGGTGAGCAGTTCTTC | - | TRBJ2-1 | - | 13 | TRBV2
CASSTNRGADEKLFF | TGTGCCAGCTCAACAAACAGGGGGGCGGATGAAAAACTGTTTTTT | once | TRBJ1-4 | TRBD1 | 15 | TRBV18
CAISDSDRGIRYTQYF | TGTGCCATCAGTGACTCAGACAGGGGAATTCGATATACGCAGTATTTT | - | TRBJ2-3 | TRBD1 | 16 | TRBV10-3
CASSQEQGQWYEQYF | TGTGCCAGCAGCCAAGAACAAGGGCAATGGTACGAGCAGTACTTC | - | TRBJ2-7 | - | 15 | TRBV4-2
CASSLSSGAYEQYF | TGTGCCAGCAGCTTATCCAGCGGTGCCTACGAGCAGTACTTC | - | TRBJ2-7 | - | 14 | TRBV7-2
CASSVDGEQYF | TGTGCCAGCAGCGTAGATGGAGAGCAGTACTTC | - | TRBJ2-7 | - | 11 | TRBV9
CASSFTRANEQFF | TGTGCCAGCAGTTTTACCAGAGCCAATGAGCAGTTCTTC | - | TRBJ2-1 | - | 13 | TRBV6-2/TRBV6-3
CASSYGQGMYNEQFF | TGTGCCAGCAGTTACGGACAGGGGATGTACAATGAGCAGTTCTTC | few | TRBJ2-1 | TRBD1 | 15 | TRBV6-6
CASRVPNSPLHF | TGTGCCAGTCGTGTCCCCAATTCACCCCTCCACTTT | - | TRBJ1-6 | - | 12 | TRBV19
CASSPRTGGTIYGYTF | TGTGCCAGCAGCCCCCGGACAGGGGGTACGATCTATGGCTACACCTTC | - | TRBJ1-2 | TRBD1 | 16 | TRBV9
CASSGLGQAKNIQYF | TGTGCCAGCAGCGGGTTGGGGCAAGCTAAAAACATTCAGTACTTC | - | TRBJ2-4 | - | 15 | TRBV2
CAITPGLGYNEQFF | TGTGCCATCACCCCGGGACTGGGTTACAATGAGCAGTTCTTC | - | TRBJ2-1 | - | 14 | TRBV10-3
CAWSLLTGTLYNEQFF | TGTGCCTGGAGCCTTCTAACAGGGACCCTCTACAATGAGCAGTTCTTC | - | TRBJ2-1 | - | 16 | TRBV30
CASSKQGALINEQFF | TGTGCCAGCAGCAAACAGGGGGCGCTAATCAATGAGCAGTTCTTC | once | TRBJ2-1 | TRBD1 | 15 | TRBV7-9
CASSLEYNEQFF | TGTGCCAGCAGTTTGGAATACAATGAGCAGTTCTTC | - | TRBJ2-1 | - | 12 | TRBV28
CASSSGYEQFF | TGTGCCAGCAGTTCTGGCTATGAGCAGTTCTTC | - | TRBJ2-1 | - | 11 | TRBV6-2/TRBV6-3
CASSEPATSAETQYF | TGTGCCAGCAGTGAGCCCGCGACTAGTGCAGAGACCCAGTACTTC | - | TRBJ2-5 | - | 15 | TRBV25-1
CAISGPDDLNYGYTF | TGTGCCATCAGTGGTCCGGATGACTTAAACTATGGCTACACCTTC | - | TRBJ1-2 | - | 15 | TRBV10-3
CASTIRQGAYNEQFF | TGTGCCAGCACCATCCGGCAGGGGGCCTACAATGAGCAGTTCTTC | - | TRBJ2-1 | TRBD1 | 15 | TRBV7-8
CASSLVGSSGRNEQFF | TGTGCCAGCAGCTTAGTAGGATCTAGCGGGAGGAATGAGCAGTTCTTC | - | TRBJ2-1 | TRBD2 | 16 | TRBV11-3
CASSLFTANTGELFF | TGTGCCAGCAGCCTTTTTACAGCGAACACCGGGGAGCTGTTTTTT | - | TRBJ2-2 | - | 15 | TRBV7-6
CASSPSGTRETEAFF | TGTGCCAGCAGTCCCTCAGGGACGAGGGAAACTGAAGCTTTCTTT | - | TRBJ1-1 | - | 15 | TRBV7-3
CAWRVNRVTNYGYTF | TGTGCCTGGAGGGTGAACAGGGTTACTAACTATGGCTACACCTTC | - | TRBJ1-2 | - | 15 | TRBV30
CASSLDGSSYNEQFF | TGTGCCAGCAGCCTTGACGGGAGCTCCTACAATGAGCAGTTCTTC | - | TRBJ2-1 | - | 15 | TRBV5-5
CASSPGLVEQFF | TGTGCCAGCAGCCCAGGACTCGTAGAGCAGTTCTTC | - | TRBJ2-1 | - | 12 | TRBV7-2
CASSPISDTQYF | TGTGCCAGCAGCCCCATTTCGGATACGCAGTATTTT | - | TRBJ2-3 | - | 12 | TRBV7-9
CASGQGAMNTEAFF | TGTGCTAGTGGACAAGGGGCGATGAACACTGAAGCTTTCTTT | - | TRBJ1-1 | - | 14 | TRBV12-5
CASIKDRVISEAFF | TGTGCCAGCATTAAGGACAGGGTGATAAGCGAAGCTTTCTTT | - | TRBJ1-1 | TRBD1 | 14 | TRBV6-5